These T cell receptor beta chains were read from a single sample in a study of beta chain features in type 1 diabetes. This table comes from immunoSEQ multiplex PCR, and its TCRdb copy is limited to in-frame clones, with some not included. The top ten clones hold less than 0.02% of a sample with roughly 290,000 clones, 15% of them seen once. Sample: naive CD4+ T cells from blood. These receptors all come from a young man with type 1 diabetes. The conserved cysteine and the conserved F or W are not part of the CDR3 here. A D gene is named only where the DNA matches it firmly.

TRBV7-2	-	11	ASSGGTHNEQF
TRBV19	-	10	ASSIASQPQH
TRBV11-2	-	12	ASSFRGSTDTQY
TRBV6-5	TRBD2	12	ASRRLADYNEQF
TRBV27	-	11	ASSLFYTDTQY
TRBV14	TRBD1	13	ASSHSGQGNTEAF
TRBV7-2	TRBD1	11	ASSIGQGQPQH
TRBV28	TRBD2	11	ASSPSGEETQY
TRBV30	-	11	AWRVQGVNEQF
TRBV4-1	-	12	ASSPGLHQDTQY
TRBV19	-	11	ASSINRYNEQF
TRBV28	-	11	ASSLWGRAEAF
TRBV9	TRBD2	13	ASSVAGGLLDTQY
TRBV6-1	-	14	ASSEAYRARADEQF
TRBV5-4	-	14	ASSLEGSGSYNEQF
TRBV7-2	-	11	ASSTDTRRIQY
TRBV30	TRBD1	16	AWSVSRTLTGWSNGYT
TRBV7-8	TRBD2	13	ASSFGLADYNEQF
TRBV23-1	-	9	ASSQEDRWF
TRBV2	-	11	ASSLRGSQPQH
TRBV5-1	TRBD2	18	ASSFLGSGRPKGDLYEQY
TRBV11-1	TRBD1	12	ASSLRTGGHEQY
TRBV9	TRBD1	15	ASSGGRTGQYQETQY
TRBV4-1	-	12	ASSQPAGRNEQF
TRBV10-1	TRBD2	11	ASSGTRGDTQY
TRBV28	-	11	ASRVRLIYEQY
TRBV6-5	-	11	ASTPGGPGEAF
TRBV5-5	-	13	ASTPWGAGANVLT
TRBV11-2	-	13	ASSLGPDTLPEAF
TRBV5-4	-	13	ASSLQGVESHEQY
TRBV30	-	13	AWSLTGGGYTEAF
TRBV7-9	-	10	ASTEELREQF
TRBV9	TRBD1	13	ASSVTGGEYNEQF
TRBV7-2	TRBD1	14	ASSGGAGGVTGELF
TRBV5-4	-	11	ASSFSGTYEQY
TRBV30	-	11	AWGRQDNQPQH
TRBV5-4	-	10	ASSLDYFEEY
TRBV4-1	TRBD2	15	ASSQASGGRVKNIQY
TRBV5-1	TRBD1	12	ASTTGTGPYEQY
TRBV18	TRBD2	14	ASSPGLARRTDTQY
TRBV28	-	13	ASSSGQGGSYEQY
TRBV2	-	11	ASIGLQSYEQY
TRBV25-1	-	14	ASSERGGSSYNEQF
TRBV30	-	12	AWSVLGSNTEAF
TRBV5-1	TRBD2	14	ASRDSGALSYNEQF
TRBV19	TRBD2	15	ASSIDGGLAGDNEQF
TRBV10-3	TRBD1	12	AITGDSLYYGYT
TRBV7-9	-	11	ASSFMVRMART
TRBV2	-	10	ASSERQIRYT
TRBV7-2	-	9	ASSPELGYT
TRBV19	TRBD1	13	ASSPHRTGHYGYT
TRBV7-2	-	11	ASSYTSTGELF